The clone carrying this T cell receptor (beta chain) came up many times. What it binds is not known. The data derive from a study of regulatory T cells in long-lasting Graves disease. Described time point: newly diagnosed GD, antithyroid drugs for less than 3 months. Making the TCR library involved RNA that had been extracted from PBMCs. Library construction for TCR beta used iRepertoire HTBI primers and Arm-PCR of CDR3 regions. In TCRdb, the multiplex PCR reads were re-called with MiXCR into one record per CDR3 protein. This repertoire shows roughly 500,000 distinct CDR3 sequences, around an eighth found once; its top ten account for 10%. The CDR3 sequence is 15 residues long. V was pared by 8 bases and J by 3 bases, with 10 bases of the junction left unmatched. The germline V gene encodes CDR1 SGHAT and CDR2 FQNNGV. Study findings and constraints: Persistent Graves' patients possessed reduced TCR diversity relative to recently diagnosed ones.

This sample also belongs to another study, concerning T cells in Graves' hyperthyroidism and ophthalmopathy. From that report: Most expanded thyroid clonotypes above 0.001 also appeared in blood. Ophthalmopathy was model-predicted a median around 6.7 months pre-onset.

This chain uses TRBV11-2 with TRBJ2-1; 7 positions agree with TRBD2. The sequencing here drew on peripheral blood mononuclear cells (PBMCs), taken at new diagnosis, from a patient treated with antithyroid drugs. This receptor was identified in a young man with Graves disease. CDR3 DNA sequence: TGTGCCAGCCGGGGATTAACGGGAGGCTACAATGAGCAGTTCTTC. Its translation is CASRGLTGGYNEQFF.